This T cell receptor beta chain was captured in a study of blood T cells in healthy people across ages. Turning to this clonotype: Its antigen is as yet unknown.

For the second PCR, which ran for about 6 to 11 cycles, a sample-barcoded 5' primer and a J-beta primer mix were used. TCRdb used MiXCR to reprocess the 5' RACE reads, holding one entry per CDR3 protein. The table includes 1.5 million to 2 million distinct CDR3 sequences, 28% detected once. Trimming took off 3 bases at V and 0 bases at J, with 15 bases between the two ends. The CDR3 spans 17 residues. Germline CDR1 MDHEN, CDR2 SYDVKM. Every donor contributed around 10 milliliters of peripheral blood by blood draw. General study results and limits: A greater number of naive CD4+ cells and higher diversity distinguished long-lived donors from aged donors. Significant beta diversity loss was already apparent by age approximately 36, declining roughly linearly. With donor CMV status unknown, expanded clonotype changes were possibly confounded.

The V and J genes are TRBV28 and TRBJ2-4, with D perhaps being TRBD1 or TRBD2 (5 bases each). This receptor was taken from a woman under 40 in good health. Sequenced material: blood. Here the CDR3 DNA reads TGTGCCAGCAGTTTTAGGTTCGGGGCTCTAGCCAAAAACATTCAGTACTTC. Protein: CASSFRFGALAKNIQYF.